This T cell receptor beta chain is from a study of cytomegalovirus exposure and HLA in healthy donors. Findings and caveats of the study: Later examination showed HLA-associated TCR beta chains had greater clonal expansion than equally common others.

As for this clone: Its cognate antigen is unknown.

Use of 60 Vbeta and 13 Jbeta primers characterized the PCR. Only in-frame clones appear in the TCRdb table, and some are missing; sequencing was by immunoSEQ multiplex PCR. The sample lists approximately 130,000 clones, approximately 64% occurring once. The receptor was derived from a woman between 40 and 50 years old in good health and CMV-seronegative. Sequencing input: PBMCs.

The CDR3 loop is CASSQDPGSYEKLFF. The CDR3 nucleotides read TGCGCCAGCAGCCAAGACCCAGGGTCCTATGAAAAACTGTTTTTT. The genes are TRBV4-1 and TRBJ1-4; perhaps TRBD1 as D (5 bases). Trimming left V 0 bases short and J 6 bases short, with 11 bases between. Germline CDR1 and CDR2: MGHRA and YSYEKL. The CDR3 contains 15 residues.